These 20 T cell receptor beta chains came from one sample sequenced in a study of T cells in Graves' hyperthyroidism and ophthalmopathy (dated by TCRdb to the late 2010s). The protocol used for the library was multiplex PCR. Sequencing took place on an Illumina HiSeq 2000. TCR beta CDR3 regions were amplified from RNA transcripts. A first-round RT-PCR of the TCR CDR3 used the HTBI primer set with the Qiagen OneStep RT-PCR kit. The public sequencing data were trimmed at Q25 with fastp and processed into clonotypes with MiXCR by TCRdb, which kept only in-frame beta chains. Under each unique CDR3 protein, matching rows form one entry showing the most common genes and DNA. This sample gives 750,000 to 900,000 distinct CDR3 sequences in total; roughly 40% of them show up just once. The ten largest clones capture over 8% of the sample. Sequences were obtained from blood. Receptors originate from a man aged 18 to 29 with Graves' hyperthyroidism.

The table lists this clonotype with a count of one. A junction end diverges from the germline sequence, so it may reflect a read error. The chain links TRBV7-2 to TRBJ2-2; weak D call: TRBD2 (5 bases). The CDR3 totals 15 residues. Germline lookup yields CDR1 SGHTA and CDR2 FQGNSA. CDR3 residues: CASSPTRTGVGELFF. CDR3 sequence (DNA): TGCGCCAGCAGCCCTACCAGGACTGGCGTCGGGGAGCTGTTTTTT. The entire variable domain, with the rest obtained from reference TRBV7-2 and TRBJ2-2, is as follows: GAGVSQSPSNKVTEKGKDVELRCDPISGHTALYWYRQSLGQGLEFLIYFQGNSAPDKSGLPSDRFSAERTGGSVSTLTIQRTQQEDSAVYLCASSPTRTGVGELFFGEGSRLTVL.

In regard to this clonotype: Being one base from a much bigger clone, this may be a read error. The V and J genes are TRBV5-1 and TRBJ1-2; weak D call: TRBD1 (6 bases). Trimming removed 0 bases at V and 8 bases at J, with 14 bases between. Germline V CDR1 and CDR2: SGHRS, YFSETQ. The CDR3 spans 14 residues. CDR3 sequence (DNA): TGCGCCAGCAGCTTGGCAGGGGCGCCAGTCGGCTACACCTTC. Translation gives CASSLAGAPVGYTF.

This clonotype was detected a few times. The V gene is TRBV6-5, the J gene TRBJ1-2; D is unresolved. Trimming shortened V by 7 bases and J by 5 bases, and 17 bases separated the two germline ends. CDR1 is MNHEY and CDR2 is SVGAGI in the germline V gene. The length of the CDR3 is 14 residues. The CDR3 sequence: CASIKTTGAYGYTF. CDR3 sequence (DNA): TGTGCCAGCATCAAGACGACGGGAGCTTATGGCTACACCTTC.

About this clonotype: One end of the junction is discordant with germline, which a read error may explain. The rearrangement uses TRBV5-4 and TRBJ1-5; 7 bases fit TRBD1. Germline assignment: CDR1 SGHNT and CDR2 YYREEE (reference sequence). The CDR3 is made up of 15 amino acids. Here the CDR3 reads CASSQGTGAAQPQHF. CDR3 in DNA: TGCGCCAGCAGCCAAGGAACAGGGGCTGCTCAGCCCCAGCATTTT. Full variable domain (missing parts from reference TRBV5-4 and TRBJ1-5): ETGVTQSPTHLIKTRGQQVTLRCSSQSGHNTVSWYQQALGQGPQFIFQYYREEENGRGNFPPRFSGLQFPNYSSELNVNALELDDSALYLCASSQGTGAAQPQHFGDGTRLSIL.

This clonotype was found many times. The chain couples TRBV29-1 to TRBJ2-7; 10 nucleotides match TRBD1. Germline CDR1 and CDR2: SQVTM and ANQGSEA. This CDR3 region has 14 residues. The junction had 8 bases not matched to a gene; V was cut back by 4 bases and J by 5 bases. The CDR3 DNA reads TGCAGCGTTGCACTGGGACAGGGGAGAAACGAGCAGTACTTC. As protein: CSVALGQGRNEQYF.

This clonotype was seen repeatedly, ten times or more. The chain recombines TRBV11-1 with TRBJ1-2, with 10 bases fitting TRBD1. This CDR3 contains 14 residues. Looked up from germline, CDR1 is SGHAT and CDR2 is FQDESV (reference sequence). Unmatched junction bases numbered 2, after V lost 4 bases and J lost 3 bases. CDR3 bases: TGTGCCAGCAGCTCTGGACAGGGGGACTATGGCTACACCTTC. It encodes CASSSGQGDYGYTF.

This clonotype was recorded many times. The chain employs TRBV5-1 and TRBJ1-2; D is ambiguous. The CDR3 is 13 residues long. The V end was cut by 1 base, the J end by 4 bases, with 8 bases between. Germline V lookup: CDR1 SGHRS, CDR2 YFSETQ. The CDR3 loop is CASSLLDGYGYTF. The CDR3 DNA is TGCGCCAGCAGCTTGTTGGACGGCTATGGCTACACCTTC.

The chain combines TRBV10-3 with TRBJ2-1; TRBD2 might be the D (5 bases). The ends were cut back, 7 bases at V and 7 bases at J, with 8 bases in the middle. The CDR3 consists of 11 residues. From germline, CDR1 is ENHRY and CDR2 SYGVKD. The CDR3 DNA reads as TGTGCCATCACAAGCGGTAATGAGCAGTTCTTC. Its translation: CAITSGNEQFF.

Details on this clonotype: The junction departs from germline at one end; a sequencing error may be responsible. This chain links TRBV7-3 with TRBJ1-1; D is perhaps TRBD1 (5 bases). Germline CDR1 and CDR2: SGHTA and FQGTGA. There are 13 residues in the CDR3. CDR3 loop: CASSLGDGTEAFF. The CDR3 DNA reads TGCGCCAGCAGCCTTGGGGACGGTACAGAAGCTTTCTTT.

This clonotype was seen many times. The J gene is TRBJ2-7, the V gene TRBV7-6; 9 nucleotides line up with TRBD2. Germline loops: CDR1 SGHVS, CDR2 FNYEAQ. The CDR3 covers 13 residues. The J segment lost 4 bases and the V segment lost 4 bases, leaving 2 bases of the junction unmatched. The CDR3 bases are TGTGCCAGCAGCTCCACTAGCGGGTACGAGCAGTACTTC. Protein product: CASSSTSGYEQYF.

This clonotype was counted ten times or more. The chain links TRBV20-1 to TRBJ1-1; the D is unclear. Germline CDR1 reads DFQATT; CDR2 reads SNEGSKA (reference sequence). The CDR3 consists of 13 residues. Between the trimmed V and J ends, which lost 6 bases and 1 base, there was a span of 12 bases. DNA for the CDR3: TGCAGTGCAGATAACGGACCGAACACTGAAGCTTTCTTT. This translates into CSADNGPNTEAFF.

The rearrangement uses TRBV7-9 and TRBJ2-2, with D unresolved. CDR1 and CDR2 from the germline V gene are SEHNR and FQNEAQ (reference sequence). The CDR3 is made up of 11 amino acids. V lost 4 bases and J 7 bases, leaving 4 bases between the germline ends. CDR3 amino acids: CASSYHGELFF. CDR3 bases: TGTGCCAGCAGCTACCACGGGGAGCTGTTTTTT. The full variable domain, in which reference TRBV7-9 and TRBJ2-2 provide the parts outside the CDR3, is DTGVSQNPRHKITKRGQNVTFRCDPISEHNRLYWYRQTLGQGPEFLTYFQNEAQLEKSRLLSDRFSAERPKGSFSTLEIQRTEQGDSAMYLCASSYHGELFFGEGSRLTVL.

This chain joins TRBV25-1 and TRBJ2-3; 7 bases fit TRBD2. The trim removed 6 bases at V and 6 bases at J, leaving 12 bases unmatched. From germline, CDR1 is MGHDK and CDR2 SYGVNS. The CDR3 has 15 residues. The CDR3 DNA follows: TGTGCCAGCAGCTTCGGGGCGAGCGGGGTGGATACGCAGTATTTT. It encodes CASSFGASGVDTQYF.

The chain employs TRBV10-3 and TRBJ1-1; D is possibly TRBD1 (6 bases). The CDR3 consists of 14 residues. In germline, CDR1 is ENHRY, CDR2 SYGVKD. Trimming pared 10 bases from V and 4 bases from J, leaving 19 bases between. This CDR3 reads CASILQGKITEAFF. The CDR3 bases are TGTGCCAGTATACTTCAGGGGAAGATCACTGAAGCTTTCTTT.

This clonotype was found many times. This rearrangement joins TRBV7-9 to TRBJ2-7; D tentatively reads TRBD1 or TRBD2 (5 bases each). This CDR3 region has 13 residues. The V gene's germline CDR1 is SEHNR and CDR2 FQNEAQ (reference sequence). V was shortened by 5 bases and J by 5 bases, with 13 bases between the two germline ends. The CDR3 loop is CASSKNQGDEQYF. The CDR3 DNA follows: TGTGCCAGCAGCAAGAACCAGGGAGACGAGCAGTACTTC.

There are many counts of this clonotype. The V and J genes are TRBV7-9 and TRBJ1-2; 10 nucleotides agree with TRBD1. In germline, CDR1 is SEHNR, CDR2 FQNEAQ (reference sequence). CDR3 size: 15 residues. The V and J ends lost 5 bases and 4 bases, in that order; junction bases with no gene match: 7. The CDR3 loop is CASSHLGTGVYGYTF. CDR3 DNA: TGTGCCAGCAGCCACCTTGGGACAGGGGTCTATGGCTACACCTTC.

The chain is built from TRBV25-1 and TRBJ1-3; maybe TRBD1 (6 bases). The V end was cut by 6 bases, the J end by 7 bases, with 19 bases between. Per germline, CDR1 MGHDK and CDR2 SYGVNS. This CDR3 contains 15 residues. The CDR3 DNA is TGTGCCAGCAGCCCCGGAAGGGGGGGTCTCAACACCATATATTTT. It specifies CASSPGRGGLNTIYF.

This clonotype was found many times. The DNA is left out, because the CDR3 cannot be placed on it with certainty; the CDR3 is given as TCRdb lists it. The genes are TRBV19 and TRBJ2-7; the table's D call TRBD2 went unverified against the DNA. The CDR3 is 14 amino acids long, termini counted. Germline-derived CDR1 and CDR2 are LNHDA and SQIVND (reference sequence). This chain's CDR3 is CASSPSGRGGEQYF.

In nucleotides, the CDR3 is TGTGCCAGCAGTTACGAGGCAGGGGGCATGTACGAGCAGTACTTC. It specifies CASSYEAGGMYEQYF. The chain couples TRBV6-5 to TRBJ2-7; TRBD1 aligns across 8 bases. The CDR3 is 15 residues long. The germline V gene has CDR1 MNHEY and CDR2 SVGAGI. Germline trimming cut 2 bases from V and 4 bases from J; bases unmatched to any gene: 7.

This sequence joins TRBV2 and TRBJ2-7; 7 nucleotides match TRBD1. The CDR3 loop spans 15 amino acids. The trim removed 1 base at V and 1 base at J, leaving 4 bases unmatched. Germline V lookup: CDR1 SNHLY, CDR2 FYNNEI. CDR3 protein: CASSEGRDSSYEQYF. CDR3 nucleotides: TGTGCCAGCAGTGAAGGACGGGACAGTTCCTACGAGCAGTACTTC.